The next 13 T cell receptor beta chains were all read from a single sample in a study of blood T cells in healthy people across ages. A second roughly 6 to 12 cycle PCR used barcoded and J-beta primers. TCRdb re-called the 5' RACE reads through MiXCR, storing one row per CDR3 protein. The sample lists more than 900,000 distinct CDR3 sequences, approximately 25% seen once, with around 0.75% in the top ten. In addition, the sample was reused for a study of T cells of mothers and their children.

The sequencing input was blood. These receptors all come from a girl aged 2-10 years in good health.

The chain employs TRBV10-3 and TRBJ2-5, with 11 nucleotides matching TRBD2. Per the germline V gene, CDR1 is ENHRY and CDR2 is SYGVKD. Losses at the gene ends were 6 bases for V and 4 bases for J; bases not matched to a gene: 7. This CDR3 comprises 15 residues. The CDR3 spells CAISVLAGEAETQYF. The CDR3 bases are TGTGCCATCAGCGTACTAGCGGGAGAGGCAGAGACCCAGTACTTC.

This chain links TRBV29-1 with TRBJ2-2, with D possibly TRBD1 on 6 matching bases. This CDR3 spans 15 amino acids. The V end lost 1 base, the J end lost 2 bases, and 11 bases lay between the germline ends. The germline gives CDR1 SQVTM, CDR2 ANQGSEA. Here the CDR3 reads CSVEGGRGNTGELFF. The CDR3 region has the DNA TGCAGCGTTGAAGGGGGCAGGGGAAACACCGGGGAGCTGTTTTTT.

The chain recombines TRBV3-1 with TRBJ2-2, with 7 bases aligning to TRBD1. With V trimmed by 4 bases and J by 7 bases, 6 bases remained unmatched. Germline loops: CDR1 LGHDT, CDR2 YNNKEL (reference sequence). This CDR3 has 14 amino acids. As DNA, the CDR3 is TGTGCCAGCAGCCGTCCAAACAGGGGCGGGGAGCTGTTTTTT. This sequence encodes CASSRPNRGGELFF.

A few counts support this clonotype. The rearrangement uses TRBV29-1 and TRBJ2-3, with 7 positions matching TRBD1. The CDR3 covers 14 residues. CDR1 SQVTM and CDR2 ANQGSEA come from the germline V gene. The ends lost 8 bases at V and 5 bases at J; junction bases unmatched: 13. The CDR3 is CSLGQANPGDTQYF. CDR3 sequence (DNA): TGCAGCCTCGGACAGGCGAATCCGGGAGATACGCAGTATTTT.

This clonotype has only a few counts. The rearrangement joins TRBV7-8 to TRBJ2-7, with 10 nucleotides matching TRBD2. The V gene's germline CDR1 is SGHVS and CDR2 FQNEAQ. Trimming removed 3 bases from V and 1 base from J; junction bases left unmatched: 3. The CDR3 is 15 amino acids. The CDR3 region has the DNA TGTGCCAGCAGCTTCCTAGCGGGAGTTTCCTACGAGCAGTACTTC. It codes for CASSFLAGVSYEQYF.

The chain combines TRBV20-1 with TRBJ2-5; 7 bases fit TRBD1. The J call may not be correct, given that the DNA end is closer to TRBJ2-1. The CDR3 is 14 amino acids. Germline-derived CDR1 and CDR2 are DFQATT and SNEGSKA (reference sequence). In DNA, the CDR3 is TGCAGTGTTGAAGGGACAGAATACTTCAATGAGCAGTTCTTC. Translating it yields CSVEGTEYFNEQFF.

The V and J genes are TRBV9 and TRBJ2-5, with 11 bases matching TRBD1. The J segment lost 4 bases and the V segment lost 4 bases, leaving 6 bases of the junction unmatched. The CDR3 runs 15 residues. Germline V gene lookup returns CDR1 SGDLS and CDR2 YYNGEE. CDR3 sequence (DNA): TGTGCCAGCAGCTTTTCCGGGACAGGGGGAGAGACCCAGTACTTC. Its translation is CASSFSGTGGETQYF.

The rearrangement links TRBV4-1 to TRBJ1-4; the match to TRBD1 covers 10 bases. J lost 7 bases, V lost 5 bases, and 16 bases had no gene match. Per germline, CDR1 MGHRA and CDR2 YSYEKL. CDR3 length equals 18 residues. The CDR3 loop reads CASSSGQGTFDPREKLFF. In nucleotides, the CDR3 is TGCGCCAGCAGCTCGGGACAGGGGACCTTCGACCCACGTGAAAAACTGTTTTTT.

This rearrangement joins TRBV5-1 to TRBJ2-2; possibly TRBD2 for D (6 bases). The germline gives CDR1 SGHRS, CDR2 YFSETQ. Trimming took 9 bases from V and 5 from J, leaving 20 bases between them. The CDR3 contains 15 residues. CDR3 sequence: CATSPEGSRTGELFF. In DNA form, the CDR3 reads TGCGCCACTTCCCCGGAGGGGTCCCGAACCGGGGAGCTGTTTTTT.

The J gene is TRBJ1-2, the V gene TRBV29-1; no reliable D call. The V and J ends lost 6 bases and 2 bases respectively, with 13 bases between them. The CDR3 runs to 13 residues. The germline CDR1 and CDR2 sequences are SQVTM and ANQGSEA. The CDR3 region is CSVIVGSNYGYTF. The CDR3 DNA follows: TGCAGCGTAATAGTTGGCAGCAACTATGGCTACACCTTC.

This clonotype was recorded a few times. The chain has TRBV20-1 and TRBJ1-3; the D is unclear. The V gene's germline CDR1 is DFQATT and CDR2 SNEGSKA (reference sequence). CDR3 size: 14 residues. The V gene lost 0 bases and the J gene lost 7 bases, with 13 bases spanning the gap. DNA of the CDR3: TGCAGTGCTAGAGATTCGGCCCGCGGGAACACCATATATTTT. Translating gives CSARDSARGNTIYF.

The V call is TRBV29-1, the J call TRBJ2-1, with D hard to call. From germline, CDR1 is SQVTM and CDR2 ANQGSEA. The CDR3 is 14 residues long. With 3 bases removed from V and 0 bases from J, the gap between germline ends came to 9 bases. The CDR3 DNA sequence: TGCAGCGTTGACAAGCCGAGCTCCTACAATGAGCAGTTCTTC. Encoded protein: CSVDKPSSYNEQFF.

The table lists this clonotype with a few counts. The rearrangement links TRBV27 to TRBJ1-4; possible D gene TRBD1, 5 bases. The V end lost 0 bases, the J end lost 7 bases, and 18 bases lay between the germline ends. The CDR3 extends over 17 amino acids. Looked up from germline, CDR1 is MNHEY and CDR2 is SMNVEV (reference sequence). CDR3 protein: CASSLSIGSGRTEKLFF. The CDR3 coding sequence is TGTGCCAGCAGTTTATCGATCGGGTCGGGGCGAACTGAAAAACTGTTTTTT.